These T cell receptor beta chains were read from a single sample in a study of T cell changes during pregnancy in multiple sclerosis. Produced via immunoSEQ multiplex PCR; TCRdb's table is partial and in-frame only. The sample records roughly 80,000 clones, 90% to 95% being singletons. This sample comprised peripheral blood, obtained before pregnancy. Receptor source: a female donor with multiple sclerosis, enrolled in a pregnancy study. Both conserved end residues are part of each CDR3. Fields, in order: V gene, CDR3 protein.

TRBV9 | CASSKENEDYTDTQYF
TRBV11-2 | CASSLQGWQPQHF
TRBV27 | CASSLLYPTGPNTEAFF
TRBV20-1 | CSARDARGLFF
TRBV28 | CASSLTPDRVPSQPQHF
TRBV11-2 | CASSLAHTGEMNTEAFF
TRBV28 | CASSFRGGADTQYF
TRBV15 | CATSREPGQEAFF
TRBV15 | CATSNRSGVSYEQYF
TRBV19 | CASSIGTGGTEAFF
TRBV12-2 | CASRLTGRRDYGEGSGLDTQYF
TRBV2 | CASSEGGLAGGEQYF
TRBV7-9 | CASSLEGQGTYNEQFF
TRBV5-1 | CASSDPGQGLSGANVLTF
TRBV5-6 | CASSFTGRAGEQYF
TRBV9 | CASSVGRRDRVGDTQYF
TRBV5-1 | CASSLGEGQETQYF
TRBV7-9 | CASSLGTGEAPGETQYF
TRBV5-8 | CASSLGFGSGANVLTF
TRBV27 | CASSSSGGTQVVTEAFF
TRBV27 | CASSFTGVLNTEAFF
TRBV6-6 | CASRPRQGSNTEAFF
TRBV19 | CASSIQTGEHGYTF
TRBV11-2 | CASSSSSWTSGLEQYF
TRBV19 | CASSILTGLASNQPQHF
TRBV6-5 | CASSRTPSYEQYF
TRBV10-3 | CAISDPDRGQAFF
TRBV12-5 | CASGLVRGGTGELFF
TRBV28 | CASRWAGSTDTQYF
TRBV29-1 | CSVSGTSGRAGGELFF
TRBV9 | CASSVGGGGTDTQYF
TRBV5-1 | CASSSRTSVSTDTQYF
TRBV18 | CASSPRNLADYTGELFF
TRBV6-5 | CASSVGLAYNEQFF
TRBV29-1 | CSVGRAGGSYNEQFF
TRBV29-1 | CSVQVGTGALNEQFF
TRBV5-4 | CASSEDPGQSYGYTF
TRBV13 | CASSFSGPADTQYF
TRBV28 | CASSLSAAYEQYF
TRBV2 | CAPPRRGATGELFF
TRBV27 | CASSLLARGYEQYF
TRBV6-1 | CASSVRTTVSSYEQYF
TRBV5-4 | CASMDSNSYEQYF
TRBV21-1 | CASSKTPGEPSLNNEQFF
TRBV7-8 | CASSLVSATGGYTF
TRBV9 | CASSVSPGQTDTQYF
TRBV5-1 | CASGGGASGNNRHYEQYF
TRBV23-1 | CASSHAPGDSYNEQFF